The T cell receptor beta chain under discussion was sequenced for a study of blood T cells in healthy people across ages. Primed by a sample-barcoded 5' primer and a J-beta primer mix, a second PCR proceeded for 7 to 11 cycles. TCRdb re-derived calls from the 5' RACE reads in MiXCR, one entry per CDR3 protein. The profile shows 800,000 to 950,000 distinct CDR3 sequences, 25% to 35% of them singletons. The amount of total RNA extracted per sample was at least 5 micrograms. This clonotype has a handful of counts. The target antigen is unknown. A much more abundant neighbour one base away suggests this may be a read error. Points from the study as a whole: TCR beta diversity, measured per million T cells, fell in a roughly linear way with age. Changes in expanded clonotypes were possibly confounded, as the CMV status of donors was unknown.

The CDR3 consists of 14 residues. V was shortened by 3 bases and J by 3 bases, with 12 bases between the two germline ends. The germline gives CDR1 SGHDT, CDR2 YYEEEE. This sample also belongs to another study, concerning T cells of mothers and their children.

The V call is TRBV5-6, the J call TRBJ1-2; the D gene is possibly TRBD1 (5 bases). The sequenced material came from blood. The TCR comes from a woman aged 40-49 years in good health. The CDR3 coding sequence is TGTGCCAGCAGCTGGGGTTTAGGGGACTATGGCTACACCTTC. Residues: CASSWGLGDYGYTF.